These 32 T cell receptor beta chains came from one sample sequenced in a study of T cell responses to AZD1222 COVID-19 vaccine. Using immunoSEQ multiplex PCR, the repertoire was profiled, and TCRdb retains in-frame clones only, with some absent. The data contain 100,000 to 150,000 clones, about 90% of them singletons. The starting material was peripheral blood, obtained on day 0 of MenACWY control vaccination. These receptors originate from an adult in good health.

This chain links TRBV27 with TRBJ2-4; TRBD1 agrees at 8 bases. CDR3 length: 15 residues. Per the germline V gene, CDR1 is MNHEY and CDR2 is SMNVEV (reference sequence). The J segment lost 9 bases and the V segment lost 5 bases, leaving 12 bases of the junction unmatched. CDR3 amino acids: CASSQLTGVGRIQYF. CDR3 coding DNA: TGTGCCAGCAGTCAATTGACAGGGGTCGGGCGCATTCAGTACTTC.

The chain combines TRBV19 with TRBJ1-2; D possibly corresponds to TRBD1 (6 bases). Trimming left V 3 bases short and J 3 bases short, with 8 bases between. CDR1 and CDR2 from the germline V gene are LNHDA and SQIVND (reference sequence). The CDR3 has 13 amino acids. CDR3 loop: CASSMRGDYGYTF. The CDR3 DNA reads as TGTGCCAGTAGTATGAGGGGGGACTATGGCTACACCTTC. The complete variable domain, with remaining parts taken from reference TRBV19 and TRBJ1-2, reads DGGITQSPKYLFRKEGQNVTLSCEQNLNHDAMYWYRQDPGQGLRLIYYSQIVNDFQKGDIAEGYSVSREKKESFPLTVTSAQKNPTAFYLCASSMRGDYGYTFGSGTRLTVV.

This chain connects TRBV25-1 to TRBJ1-2, with a possible D match to TRBD1 (6 bases). The CDR3 covers 14 residues. Trimming cost V 6 bases and J 6 bases, with 17 bases left between them. From germline, CDR1 is MGHDK and CDR2 SYGVNS. CDR3: CASRGAKYIDGYTF. CDR3 sequence (DNA): TGTGCCAGCAGGGGGGCCAAATATATTGATGGCTACACCTTC.

This clone occurred a few times. The chain recombines TRBV7-9 with TRBJ2-2, with D uncertain. V was clipped by 7 bases and J by 6 bases, with 3 bases between them. Looked up from germline, CDR1 is SEHNR and CDR2 is FQNEAQ (reference sequence). The CDR3 has 10 residues. CDR3 residues: CASTPGELFF. CDR3 sequence (DNA): TGTGCCAGCACGCCCGGGGAGCTGTTTTTT.

In this sample, this clone turned up a few times. The chain links TRBV18 to TRBJ1-1, with D perhaps TRBD1 (5 bases). The length of the CDR3 is 17 residues. Germline V gene lookup returns CDR1 KGHSH and CDR2 LQKENI. Trimming cost V 3 bases and J 0 bases, with 17 bases left between them. In DNA, the CDR3 is TGTGCCAGCTCACCGTTTGGGCAGGGCAGGGTGAACACTGAAGCTTTCTTT. Encoded protein: CASSPFGQGRVNTEAFF.

The V gene is TRBV18, the J gene TRBJ1-2, with D perhaps TRBD1 (5 bases). The ends were cut back, 5 bases at V and 0 bases at J, with 10 bases in the middle. Germline CDR1 reads KGHSH; CDR2 reads LQKENI. This CDR3 is 14 amino acids long. The CDR3 bases are TGTGCCAGCTCAGGGGACGGCTCTAACTATGGCTACACCTTC. It specifies CASSGDGSNYGYTF.

J is TRBJ2-5 and V is TRBV5-6; 10 nucleotides match TRBD2. The CDR3 loop spans 14 amino acids. V lost 10 bases and J lost 1; bases outside the gene matches: 7. Germline-derived CDR1 and CDR2 are SGHDT and YYEEEE. The CDR3 sequence is CAFRLAGIQETQYF. CDR3 nucleotide sequence: TGTGCCTTTAGACTAGCGGGTATCCAAGAGACCCAGTACTTC.

This clone appeared many times. V and J are TRBV6-4 and TRBJ1-2, with 8 bases identical to TRBD1. This CDR3 contains 17 residues. The V segment lost 5 bases and the J segment 4 bases; nucleotides outside the gene matches: 15. Germline CDR1 and CDR2: MRHNA and SNTAGT. CDR3 in amino acids: CASSTGQGAIGIYGYTF. The CDR3 nucleotides read TGTGCCAGCAGTACCGGACAGGGCGCTATAGGGATCTATGGCTACACCTTC.

V and J are TRBV28 and TRBJ2-5; no clear D. CDR3 length: 16 amino acids. V dropped 4 bases and J dropped 7 bases, with 22 bases sitting between them. Germline V gives CDR1 MDHEN, CDR2 SYDVKM. CDR3 amino acids: CASSSQTGGVVWTQYF. CDR3 nucleotide sequence: TGTGCCAGCAGTTCTCAAACGGGCGGCGTAGTTTGGACCCAGTACTTC.

This chain connects TRBV7-9 to TRBJ1-1, with no clear D. Germline V gene data show CDR1 as SEHNR and CDR2 as FQNEAQ (reference sequence). The CDR3 spans 12 residues. Between the trimmed V and J ends, which lost 3 bases and 0 bases, there was a span of 2 bases. In DNA, the CDR3 is TGTGCCAGCAGCTTTTTGAACACTGAAGCTTTCTTT. It yields the protein CASSFLNTEAFF.

This sequence joins TRBV2 and TRBJ2-3; 9 bases line up with TRBD2. The J segment lost 5 bases and the V segment lost 5 bases, leaving 14 bases of the junction unmatched. The germline gives CDR1 SNHLY, CDR2 FYNNEI. The CDR3 sequence is 17 residues long. The CDR3 DNA is TGTGCCAGCAGTTTGACTAGCGGAAGCCAGGCGGGAGATACGCAGTATTTT. Protein: CASSLTSGSQAGDTQYF.

The V and J genes are TRBV19 and TRBJ2-1, with D possibly TRBD2 on 7 matching bases. With 1 base removed from V and 0 bases from J, the gap between germline ends came to 16 bases. The CDR3 loop spans 18 amino acids. Germline CDR1 reads LNHDA; CDR2 reads SQIVND (reference sequence). Here the CDR3 DNA reads TGTGCCAGTAGTATAGGTGGAGGGGGACTAAGCTCCTACAATGAGCAGTTCTTC. Translation: CASSIGGGGLSSYNEQFF.

This chain joins TRBV9 and TRBJ2-6; tentatively, D is TRBD1 or TRBD2 (5 bases each). Trimming removed 5 bases at V and 1 base at J, with 19 bases between. The CDR3 length is 18 residues. In germline, CDR1 is SGDLS, CDR2 YYNGEE. This CDR3 is CASRDRDRSGSGANVLTF. CDR3 bases: TGTGCCAGCAGGGACCGGGACCGCTCCGGTTCTGGGGCCAACGTCCTGACTTTC. Full variable domain (rest looked up from reference TRBV9 and TRBJ2-6): DSGVTQTPKHLITATGQRVTLRCSPRSGDLSVYWYQQSLDQGLQFLIQYYNGEERAKGNILERFSAQQFPDLHSELNLSSLELGDSALYFCASRDRDRSGSGANVLTFGAGSRLTVL.

The chain carries TRBV5-4 and TRBJ1-1, with a weak D call TRBD1 (5 bases). Per the germline V gene, CDR1 is SGHNT and CDR2 is YYREEE (reference sequence). The length of the CDR3 is 14 residues. V was trimmed by 1 base and J by 3 bases, leaving 10 bases between them. CDR3 residues: CASSLQGLHTEAFF. DNA for the CDR3: TGTGCCAGCAGCTTGCAGGGATTGCACACTGAAGCTTTCTTT.

V and J are TRBV9 and TRBJ2-7; a weak D match, TRBD1 (6 bases). In germline, CDR1 is SGDLS, CDR2 YYNGEE. V lost 0 bases and J lost 2, with 9 bases in between. There are 14 residues in the CDR3. CDR3 amino acids: CASSVGTAAYEQYF. CDR3 nucleotides: TGTGCCAGCAGCGTAGGGACAGCCGCCTACGAGCAGTACTTC. Full variable domain (outside the CDR3, taken from reference TRBV9 and TRBJ2-7): DSGVTQTPKHLITATGQRVTLRCSPRSGDLSVYWYQQSLDQGLQFLIQYYNGEERAKGNILERFSAQQFPDLHSELNLSSLELGDSALYFCASSVGTAAYEQYFGPGTRLTVT.

J is TRBJ2-1 and V is TRBV6-5; D not certain. The V gene lost 6 bases and the J gene lost 3 bases, with 6 bases spanning the gap. The CDR3 consists of 12 residues. Germline loops: CDR1 MNHEY, CDR2 SVGAGI. CDR3 DNA: TGTGCCAGCAGCGCAAGCTACAATGAGCAGTTCTTC. It specifies CASSASYNEQFF.

Comments on this clone: Its ends do not fully match the called genes, so a read error is possible. The chain combines TRBV4-1 with TRBJ2-7; TRBD1 is a possible D gene (5 bases). Germline values: CDR1 MGHRA, CDR2 YSYEKL. The CDR3 length is 15 residues. CDR3 bases: TGCGCCCGCAGTCGCCCAGGGTTAACTGTCTACGAGCAGTACTTC. Translating gives CARSRPGLTVYEQYF.

V is TRBV6-5 and J is TRBJ2-6; D may be TRBD2 (5 bases). Trimming removed 2 bases at V and 2 bases at J, with 10 bases between. Germline lookup yields CDR1 MNHEY and CDR2 SVGAGI. The CDR3 sequence is 16 residues long. CDR3 nucleotides: TGTGCCAGCAGTTACGAGTCGAGGGCTGGGGCCAACGTCCTGACTTTC. This translates into CASSYESRAGANVLTF.

The V gene is TRBV7-8, the J gene TRBJ2-3; D is possibly TRBD2 (6 bases). The germline V gene has CDR1 SGHVS and CDR2 FQNEAQ. The CDR3 runs to 17 residues. Trimming removed 1 base at V and 5 bases at J, with 19 bases between. The CDR3 loop is CASSLGGAGYNRDTQYF. CDR3 bases: TGTGCCAGCAGCTTAGGCGGGGCAGGGTACAACAGAGATACGCAGTATTTT.

This chain links TRBV14 with TRBJ2-5; 10 nucleotides agree with TRBD1. After removal of 4 bases from V and 4 bases from J, the junction contained 9 bases not matched to a gene. This CDR3 contains 16 residues. Germline lookup yields CDR1 SGHDN and CDR2 FVKESK. CDR3 coding DNA: TGTGCCAGCAGCCCTCGACAGGGGGCCTATAGAGAGACCCAGTACTTC. Translation gives CASSPRQGAYRETQYF.

The CDR3 nucleotides read TGTGCCACTGAAAACACAGATACGCAGTATTTT. Its translation: CATENTDTQYF. This chain uses TRBV24-1 with TRBJ2-3, with D uncertain. The CDR3 is 11 amino acids. The V and J ends lost 10 bases and 2 bases respectively, with 6 bases between them. Germline V CDR1 and CDR2: KGHDR, SFDVKD.

This clone was seen only once. The chain has TRBV24-1 and TRBJ2-7; TRBD1 matches at 9 bases. The V gene end was trimmed by 8 bases and the J gene end by 6 bases; junction bases not matched to a gene: 13. The germline V gene has CDR1 KGHDR and CDR2 SFDVKD. The CDR3 spans 15 residues. DNA for the CDR3: TGTGCCACCACCCCGGACAGGGGTCGTACCCGCGAGCAGTACGTC. This codes for CATTPDRGRTREQYV.

As concerns this clone: The sample contains more than one DNA sequence encoding this CDR3. This rearrangement joins TRBV18 to TRBJ1-1, with D unresolved. The CDR3 is made up of 13 amino acids. Germline V gene sequence: CDR1 KGHSH, CDR2 LQKENI. V gave up 3 bases and J gave up 0 bases, with 5 bases separating them. This chain's CDR3 is CASSPTMNTEAFF. DNA of the CDR3: TGTGCCAGCTCACCTACCATGAACACTGAAGCTTTCTTT.

The V gene is TRBV27, the J gene TRBJ2-2, with D tentatively TRBD2 (5 bases). Germline assignment: CDR1 MNHEY and CDR2 SMNVEV (reference sequence). This CDR3 comprises 15 residues. V was shortened by 6 bases and J by 3 bases, with 14 bases between the two germline ends. The CDR3 is CASRGANGDTGELFF. CDR3 sequence (DNA): TGTGCCAGCAGGGGAGCCAATGGAGACACCGGGGAGCTGTTTTTT.

V and J are TRBV27 and TRBJ1-6; possible D gene TRBD1, 5 bases. This CDR3 has 18 amino acids. Per germline, CDR1 MNHEY and CDR2 SMNVEV (reference sequence). V lost 3 bases to trimming and J lost 1 base, with 16 bases between them. The CDR3 nucleotides are TGTGCCAGCAGTTTCCGGGACCGTGTCGCATCCTATAATTCACCCCTCCACTTT. As protein: CASSFRDRVASYNSPLHF.

This chain links TRBV10-2 with TRBJ1-1; TRBD1 matches 8 bases. This CDR3 is 15 amino acids long. J lost 1 base, V lost 3 bases, and 4 bases had no gene match. The germline V gene has CDR1 WSHSY and CDR2 SAAADI. CDR3 sequence reads: CASSDRQGPNTEAFF. In DNA, the CDR3 is TGCGCCAGCAGTGATCGACAGGGGCCGAACACTGAAGCTTTCTTT.

The chain couples TRBV2 to TRBJ2-3; D ambiguous. The CDR3 totals 11 residues. The V and J ends lost 7 bases and 5 bases respectively, with 7 bases between them. Germline V gene data show CDR1 as SNHLY and CDR2 as FYNNEI. CDR3 sequence reads: CASTPGDTQYF. The CDR3 DNA reads as TGTGCCAGCACCCCGGGAGATACGCAGTATTTT.

V and J are TRBV6-1 and TRBJ2-2, with D possibly being TRBD1 (5 bases). The V and J ends lost 0 bases and 2 bases respectively, with 13 bases between them. In germline, CDR1 is MNHNS, CDR2 SASEGT. The CDR3 runs 17 residues. CDR3 protein: CASSEAFGRANTGELFF. The CDR3 DNA follows: TGTGCCAGCAGTGAAGCATTCGGCAGGGCCAACACCGGGGAGCTGTTTTTT.

The chain has TRBV18 and TRBJ2-5; D unclear. Germline values: CDR1 KGHSH, CDR2 LQKENI. The CDR3 length is 15 residues. V lost 3 bases to trimming and J lost 1 base, with 12 bases between them. CDR3 sequence reads: CASSPGLVSQETQYF. The DNA for the CDR3 is TGTGCCAGCTCACCGGGATTGGTATCCCAAGAGACCCAGTACTTC. Variable domain in full (rest from reference TRBV18 and TRBJ2-5): NAGVMQNPRHLVRRRGQEARLRCSPMKGHSHVYWYRQLPEEGLKFMVYLQKENIIDESGMPKERFSAEFPKEGPSILRIQQVVRGDSAAYFCASSPGLVSQETQYFGPGTRLLVL.

This chain connects TRBV28 to TRBJ1-2, with D hard to call. The ends were cut back, 3 bases at V and 0 bases at J, with 17 bases in the middle. The germline CDR1 and CDR2 sequences are MDHEN and SYDVKM. The CDR3 runs to 17 residues. The CDR3 bases are TGTGCCAGCAGTTTTCTGATGGTTGGCAGGACTAACTATGGCTACACCTTC. The encoded protein is CASSFLMVGRTNYGYTF.

This chain joins TRBV27 and TRBJ2-2, with D possibly TRBD2 on 5 matching bases. Germline CDR1 reads MNHEY; CDR2 reads SMNVEV (reference sequence). The CDR3 sequence is 13 residues long. V was shortened by 3 bases and J by 6 bases, with 8 bases between the two germline ends. Here the CDR3 DNA reads TGTGCCAGCAGTTTCGGGGATCCCGGGGAGCTGTTTTTT. Its translation: CASSFGDPGELFF.

The V and J genes are TRBV28 and TRBJ2-4; 13 bases map to TRBD2. This CDR3 comprises 20 residues. J lost 3 bases, V lost 5 bases, and 16 bases had no gene match. The germline V gene encodes CDR1 MDHEN and CDR2 SYDVKM. This chain's CDR3 is CASSTRTSGSLIRGKNIQYF. The CDR3 region has the DNA TGTGCCAGCAGTACCCGGACTAGCGGGAGTTTGATTAGAGGCAAAAACATTCAGTACTTC.